The next 5 T cell receptor beta chains were all read from a single sample in a study of blood T cell repertoires in COVID-19. TCRdb's table, derived via immunoSEQ multiplex PCR, lists solely in-frame clones and lacks some. This table holds about 300,000 clones, approximately 86% found once. The sequenced material came from PBMCs or T cells enriched from blood (not recorded which). Receptors were obtained from a woman aged 18 to 35 who had recovered from COVID-19.

This chain joins TRBV19 and TRBJ2-1; D may be TRBD1 (5 bases). CDR3 length equals 14 residues. The germline V gene encodes CDR1 LNHDA and CDR2 SQIVND (reference sequence). Trimming removed 6 bases at V and 0 bases at J, with 9 bases between. The CDR3 DNA follows: TGTGCCAGTAGCTGGACAAGCTCCTACAATGAGCAGTTCTTC. Encoded protein: CASSWTSSYNEQFF. Variable domain in full (rest from reference TRBV19 and TRBJ2-1): DGGITQSPKYLFRKEGQNVTLSCEQNLNHDAMYWYRQDPGQGLRLIYYSQIVNDFQKGDIAEGYSVSREKKESFPLTVTSAQKNPTAFYLCASSWTSSYNEQFFGPGTRLTVL.

This chain connects TRBV3-1 (or the pseudogene TRBV3-2) to TRBJ1-2; TRBD1 matches at 10 bases. Germline-derived CDR1 and CDR2 are LGHDT and YNNKEL (reference sequence). The junction had 13 bases not matched to a gene; V was cut back by 8 bases and J by 7 bases. This CDR3 has 15 residues. The CDR3 DNA follows: TGTGCCAGCTCGATCTTGGGACAGGGGATAGGTGGCTACACCTTC. Encoded protein: CASSILGQGIGGYTF.

The V call is TRBV30, the J call TRBJ2-1; D is possibly TRBD1 (6 bases). The germline V gene encodes CDR1 GTSNPN and CDR2 SVGIG (reference sequence). The ends were cut back, 0 bases at V and 8 bases at J, with 14 bases in the middle. The CDR3 extends over 14 amino acids. The CDR3 DNA is TGTGCCTGGAGTGTAACACAGGGCCGAGATGAGCAGTTCTTC. This sequence encodes CAWSVTQGRDEQFF.

The chain joins TRBV4-1 to TRBJ2-1, with D maybe TRBD1 (5 bases). V shed 0 bases and J shed 4 bases, with 22 bases lying between them. The CDR3 covers 19 residues. Germline V gives CDR1 MGHRA, CDR2 YSYEKL. As DNA, the CDR3 is TGCGCCAGCAGCCAAGAAAACCCTTTCGAAAGGGGCTTATACAATGAGCAGTTCTTC. Translated: CASSQENPFERGLYNEQFF.

V usage is TRBV11-2 and J usage is TRBJ2-5, with a possible D match to TRBD2 (5 bases). The CDR3 contains 13 residues. Germline-derived CDR1 and CDR2 are SGHAT and FQNNGV. Trimming stripped 5 bases from V and 5 bases from J, with 12 bases between. The DNA of the CDR3 is TGTGCCAGCAGCCAAGGGAGTGCGGAGACCCAGTACTTC. Its protein is CASSQGSAETQYF.